A single sample is the source of the 26 T cell receptor beta chains below, sequenced in a study of tumor and adjacent non-tumor tissue in lung cancer. This sample's RNA came from whole unsorted tissue. More than 3 cm separated this lung sample from the edge of the tumor. TCRbeta libraries were built with three rounds of nested PCR, modified from ARM-PCR. TCRdb re-called the multiplex PCR reads with MiXCR, one entry per CDR3 protein. This repertoire shows more than 55,000 distinct CDR3 sequences, around two thirds found once; its top ten account for about 32%. Specimen: distant non-tumor lung tissue. These receptor sequences come from a man in his 70s with non-small cell lung cancer.

The rearrangement links TRBV6-5 to TRBJ2-5, with D maybe TRBD1 (6 bases). There are 13 residues in the CDR3. V shed 8 bases and J shed 14 bases, with 24 bases lying between them. Germline loops: CDR1 MNHEY, CDR2 SVGAGI. CDR3: CASRRGIKETRYF. As DNA, the CDR3 is TGTGCCAGCCGCAGGGGCATAAAGGAGACCCGATACTTC.

A note on this clonotype: This may be a read error, as it is one base from a much larger clone. The chain couples TRBV6-1 to TRBJ1-2; 10 bases fit TRBD1. Germline V gives CDR1 MNHNS, CDR2 SASEGT. This CDR3 is 13 amino acids long. CDR3 loop: CASKGTGAYGNTF. The CDR3 bases are TGTGCCAGCAAGGGGACAGGGGCCTATGGCAACACCTTC.

Note on this clonotype: The junction departs from germline at one end; a sequencing error may be responsible. This chain uses TRBV7-9 with TRBJ2-5; D is ambiguous. Germline-derived CDR1 and CDR2 are SEHNR and FQNEAQ (reference sequence). The CDR3 totals 11 residues. In nucleotides, the CDR3 is TGTGCCTGCAGCTTAGTAGAGACCCAGTACTTC. This gives the protein CACSLVETQYF.

The chain combines TRBV6-5 with TRBJ1-2; D gene unclear. CDR3 length: 14 residues. Deletions cut 2 bases from V and 4 bases from J, with 11 bases between. Per germline, CDR1 MNHEY and CDR2 SVGAGI. The CDR3, as DNA: TGTGCCAGCAGTTACACGGACCCAAGCTATGGCTACACCTTC. Translated: CASSYTDPSYGYTF.

About this clonotype itself: Sequence at one end of the junction differs from germline and may be a read error. The rearrangement joins TRBV4-2 to TRBJ2-7, with D unclear. This CDR3 comprises 13 residues. Germline lookup yields CDR1 LGHNA and CDR2 YNFKEQ. The CDR3 coding sequence is TGTGCCAACAGCCAAGACACCACCTACGAGCAGTACTTC. Its protein product is CANSQDTTYEQYF.

The gene calls are TRBV5-6 and TRBJ1-5; D not certain. Germline loops: CDR1 SGHDT, CDR2 YYEEEE. CDR3 size: 15 residues. V lost 1 base, J lost 4 bases, and 12 bases lay in between. The CDR3 bases are TGTGCCAGCAGCTTGATGAGGGATTGGAATCAGCCCCAGCATTTT. It yields the protein CASSLMRDWNQPQHF. Full variable domain (outside the CDR3, taken from reference TRBV5-6 and TRBJ1-5): DAGVTQSPTHLIKTRGQQVTLRCSPKSGHDTVSWYQQALGQGPQFIFQYYEEEERQRGNFPDRFSGHQFPNYSSELNVNALLLGDSALYLCASSLMRDWNQPQHFGDGTRLSIL.

This clonotype was picked up many times. This chain connects TRBV29-1 to TRBJ2-2, with 10 positions matching TRBD1. The CDR3 length is 13 residues. The J segment lost 6 bases and the V segment lost 4 bases, leaving 2 bases of the junction unmatched. The V gene's germline CDR1 is SQVTM and CDR2 ANQGSEA. In nucleotides, the CDR3 is TGCAGCGTTGGACAGGGGGCCCCCGGGGAGCTGTTTTTT. Encoded protein: CSVGQGAPGELFF.

Turning to this clonotype: The CDR3 end shows no conserved phenylalanine or tryptophan, and so a read error is likely. The chain carries TRBV11-2 and TRBJ2-2; no definite D call. This CDR3 comprises 16 residues. The germline CDR1 and CDR2 sequences are SGHAT and FQNNGV. With 5 bases removed from V and 1 base from J, the gap between germline ends came to 14 bases. The CDR3 DNA is TGTGCCAGCAGCCTTCCGACAACTCAGAACACCGGGGAGCTGTTTCTT. Translation: CASSLPTTQNTGELFL.

A note on this clonotype: Germline is not matched at one junction end, which may reflect a read error. The chain uses TRBV5-1 and TRBJ2-5; 7 bases match TRBD2. Germline V gives CDR1 SGHRS, CDR2 YFSETQ. The CDR3 extends over 16 amino acids. CDR3 sequence reads: CASSLGTRPSTEIQYF. DNA of the CDR3: TGCGCCAGCAGCTTGGGGACTAGACCCTCCACGGAGATCCAGTACTTC.

Details on this clonotype: The junction departs from germline at one end; a sequencing error may be responsible. This sequence joins TRBV28 and TRBJ2-5; D is perhaps TRBD2 (7 bases). Per germline, CDR1 MDHEN and CDR2 SYDVKM. This CDR3 has 16 residues. The CDR3 bases are TGTGTCAGCAGCAAAGGGGGGGGGGCCTTAGGGGAGACCCAGTACTTC. This encodes CVSSKGGGALGETQYF.

Worth noting for this clonotype: A much larger clone lies a single base off, so this may be a read error. The gene calls are TRBV18 and TRBJ2-1, with TRBD2 matching 8 bases. From germline, CDR1 is KGHSH and CDR2 LQKENI. This CDR3 is 16 amino acids long. CDR3 amino acids: CASSSPDGGAYNEQFF. The CDR3 DNA is TGTGCCAGCTCATCACCGGACGGGGGGGCCTACAATGAGCAGTTCTTC. The full variable domain, rest sourced from reference TRBV18 and TRBJ2-1, is NAGVMQNPRHLVRRRGQEARLRCSPMKGHSHVYWYRQLPEEGLKFMVYLQKENIIDESGMPKERFSAEFPKEGPSILRIQQVVRGDSAAYFCASSSPDGGAYNEQFFGPGTRLTVL.

Ten or more counts support this clonotype. The chain uses TRBV5-4 and TRBJ1-1; 12 nucleotides align to TRBD1. The junction had 4 bases not matched to a gene; V was cut back by 3 bases and J by 7 bases. Germline CDR1 is SGHNT and CDR2 is YYREEE (reference sequence). This CDR3 contains 14 residues. The CDR3 spells CASSWDRGPYEAFF. The CDR3 DNA reads TGTGCCAGCAGCTGGGACAGGGGGCCGTATGAAGCTTTCTTT.

The genes are TRBV4-2 and TRBJ2-5, with TRBD2 as a possible D gene (7 bases). With 0 bases removed from V and 5 bases from J, the gap between germline ends came to 13 bases. This CDR3 is 15 amino acids long. The V gene's germline CDR1 is LGHNA and CDR2 YNFKEQ. CDR3 in DNA: TGTGCCAGCAGCCAAGAAACGGGGGGCACGGAGACCCAGTACTTC. It yields the protein CASSQETGGTETQYF.

As concerns this clonotype: One end of the junction is discordant with germline, which a read error may explain. V and J are TRBV11-1 and TRBJ1-1; 7 bases map to TRBD1. Germline assignment: CDR1 SGHAT and CDR2 FQDESV (reference sequence). The CDR3 runs to 16 residues. CDR3 nucleotides: TGTACCAGCAGCTTAGCGGACAGGCTAGGGGGCACTGAAGCTTTCTTT. Residues: CTSSLADRLGGTEAFF. The full variable domain, with the rest looked up from reference TRBV11-1 and TRBJ1-1, is EAEVAQSPRYKITEKSQAVAFWCDPISGHATLYWYRQILGQGPELLVQFQDESVVDDSQLPKDRFSAERLKGVDSTLKIQPAELGDSAMYLCTSSLADRLGGTEAFFGQGTRLTVV.

Worth noting for this clonotype: One base away lies a much larger clone, so this may be a sequencing read error. The chain links TRBV5-5 to TRBJ2-3, with TRBD1 as a possible D gene (5 bases). There are 15 residues in the CDR3. The germline V gene has CDR1 SGHKS and CDR2 YYEKEE (reference sequence). The CDR3 protein is CASSLDGATSDRQYF. CDR3 nucleotide sequence: TGTGCCAGCAGCTTGGATGGGGCGACTTCGGATAGGCAGTATTTT.

In its sample, this clonotype was seen a few times. A much larger clone sits a single nucleotide away, making a read error possible. The gene calls are TRBV10-3 and TRBJ1-4; D is unclear. This CDR3 has 13 amino acids. Germline V gene lookup returns CDR1 ENHRY and CDR2 SYGVKD. In nucleotides, the CDR3 is TGTACCATCAGTGAGTCGTTGGGAGAAAAACTGTTTTTT. It yields the protein CTISESLGEKLFF.

A few counts support this clonotype. This rearrangement joins TRBV5-1 to TRBJ2-3, with D possibly matching TRBD1 (5 bases). V lost 4 bases to trimming and J lost 0 bases, with 15 bases between them. This CDR3 has 16 amino acids. Germline V gives CDR1 SGHRS, CDR2 YFSETQ. The CDR3 region is CASSPEVQGSTDTQYF. Written as DNA, the CDR3 is TGCGCCAGCAGCCCCGAGGTCCAGGGAAGCACAGATACGCAGTATTTT.

Worth noting for this clonotype: This could be a read error, since a much larger clone is one nucleotide away. The chain recombines TRBV10-2 with TRBJ2-7, with 8 bases aligning to TRBD2. Germline CDR1 WSHSY, CDR2 SAAADI. This CDR3 region has 14 residues. The CDR3 nucleotides read TGCGCCAGCAGTGTCAAGGCGGGAGGAGACCAGCATTACTTC. The encoded protein is CASSVKAGGDQHYF.

Turning to this clonotype: A single base separates this from a much larger clone, so it may be a read error. V and J are TRBV10-3 and TRBJ1-5; a possible D gene is TRBD1 (5 bases). This CDR3 spans 14 amino acids. Germline-derived CDR1 and CDR2 are ENHRY and SYGVKD. The CDR3 sequence is CAISGEGNNRPQHF. As DNA, the CDR3 is TGTGCCATCAGTGGAGAGGGGAACAATCGGCCCCAGCATTTT.

Turning to this clonotype: At one of its ends the junction is not consistent with the germline gene, which may arise from a read error. The gene calls are TRBV29-1 and TRBJ2-2, with D possibly matching TRBD2 (5 bases). This CDR3 has 12 amino acids. Germline lookup yields CDR1 SQVTM and CDR2 ANQGSEA. The CDR3 region has the DNA TGCAGCGTTGCCACGTACGCCGGGGAGATGTTTTTT. It specifies CSVATYAGEMFF.

In this sample, this clonotype turned up many times. CDR3 nucleotides: TGTGCCAGCAGTAGCGACAGGAACTATCAGCCCCAGCATTTT. The encoded protein is CASSSDRNYQPQHF. The chain joins TRBV6-1 to TRBJ1-5, with a tentative D call TRBD1 (6 bases). CDR1 and CDR2 from the germline V gene are MNHNS and SASEGT. V lost 5 bases and J lost 5, with 13 bases in between. This CDR3 contains 14 residues.

This clonotype appeared many times. The V gene is TRBV23-1, the J gene TRBJ2-5, with 8 bases lining up with TRBD2. TRBV23-1 is marked as an open reading frame, function uncertain. The CDR3 is 16 residues long. V lost 4 bases, J lost 1 base, and 8 bases stayed unmatched. Here the CDR3 DNA reads TGCGCCAGCAGTCCTCGCAGGAGCGGGGGCCAAGAGACCCAGTACTTC. It encodes CASSPRRSGGQETQYF.

With regard to this clonotype: The junction departs from the called germline gene at one end, perhaps through a read error. The chain couples TRBV5-1 to TRBJ2-1, with D tentatively TRBD1 or TRBD2 (5 bases each). The CDR3 is 16 residues long. The V gene's germline CDR1 is SGHRS and CDR2 YFSETQ. The CDR3 reads CASSFSGTASYNERFF. CDR3 nucleotide sequence: TGCGCCAGCAGCTTCTCCGGGACGGCATCCTACAATGAGCGGTTCTTC. The full variable domain, its missing parts supplied by reference TRBV5-1 and TRBJ2-1, is KAGVTQTPRYLIKTRGQQVTLSCSPISGHRSVSWYQQTPGQGLQFLFEYFSETQRNKGNFPGRFSGRQFSNSRSEMNVSTLELGDSALYLCASSFSGTASYNERFFGPGTRLTVL.

This clonotype was picked up a small number of times. A read error is possible here, since a much larger clone lies one base away. This sequence joins TRBV4-2 and TRBJ2-7, with unresolved D. V gave up 8 bases and J gave up 2 bases, with 10 bases separating them. This CDR3 spans 12 amino acids. CDR1 and CDR2 from the germline V gene are LGHNA and YNFKEQ. CDR3 in DNA: TGTGCCAGCCGCCTGGGGACCTACGAGCAGTACTTC. Amino acid sequence: CASRLGTYEQYF.

J is TRBJ2-1 and V is TRBV11-1, with D possibly TRBD2 on 6 matching bases. Germline V gene lookup returns CDR1 SGHAT and CDR2 FQDESV (reference sequence). The CDR3 totals 14 residues. V gave up 3 bases and J gave up 7 bases, with 13 bases separating them. The CDR3 DNA reads as TGTGCCAGCAGCTTTTCCGGTGGGGGGAATGAGCAGTTCTTC. Amino acids: CASSFSGGGNEQFF.

This clonotype was observed a single time. Relative to the germline gene, one junction end is altered; a read error may explain this. The chain employs TRBV6-5 and TRBJ1-6, with D uncertain. The CDR3 has 13 amino acids. Looked up from germline, CDR1 is MNHEY and CDR2 is SVGAGI. CDR3 sequence (DNA): TGTACCAGCAGTTACTCGCGGAATTCACCCCTCCACTTT. This gives the protein CTSSYSRNSPLHF.